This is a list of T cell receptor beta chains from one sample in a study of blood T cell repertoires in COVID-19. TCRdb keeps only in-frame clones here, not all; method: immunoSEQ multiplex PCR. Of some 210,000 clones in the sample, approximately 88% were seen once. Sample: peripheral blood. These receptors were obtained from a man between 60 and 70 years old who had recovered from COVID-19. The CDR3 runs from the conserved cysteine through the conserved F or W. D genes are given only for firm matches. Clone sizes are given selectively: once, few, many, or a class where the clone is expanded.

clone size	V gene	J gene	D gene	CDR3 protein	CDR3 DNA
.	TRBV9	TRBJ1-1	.	CASSEGVGATEAFF	TGTGCCAGCAGCGAGGGGGTTGGTGCCACTGAAGCTTTCTTT
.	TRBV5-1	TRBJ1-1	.	CASSQPTGGTEAFF	TGCGCCAGCAGCCAACCGACAGGAGGAACTGAAGCTTTCTTT
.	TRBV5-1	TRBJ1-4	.	CASSLDGFNEKLFF	TGCGCCAGCAGCTTGGACGGGTTTAATGAAAAACTGTTTTTT
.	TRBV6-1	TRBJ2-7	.	CASSESRQGLAYEQYF	TGTGCCAGCAGTGAGTCTAGACAGGGACTCGCCTACGAGCAGTACTTC
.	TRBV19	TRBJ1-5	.	CATGEDGNQPQHF	TGTGCTACTGGGGAGGATGGCAATCAGCCCCAGCATTTT
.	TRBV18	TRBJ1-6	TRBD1	CASSQGTGAKGSLHF	TGTGCCAGCTCACAGGGGACAGGGGCCAAGGGATCCCTCCACTTT
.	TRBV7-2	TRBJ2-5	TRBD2	CASRSSGRQETQYF	TGTGCCAGCAGGTCTAGCGGGAGGCAAGAGACCCAGTACTTC
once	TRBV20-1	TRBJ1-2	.	CSARDRVGYTF	TGCAGTGCTAGAGATCGCGTCGGCTACACCTTC
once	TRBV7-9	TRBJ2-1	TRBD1	CASSLGQGISNEQFF	TGTGCCAGCAGCTTAGGACAGGGTATTTCCAATGAGCAGTTCTTC
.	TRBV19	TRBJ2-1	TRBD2	CASSIGLAGVNEQFF	TGTGCCAGTAGTATTGGACTAGCGGGAGTCAATGAGCAGTTCTTC
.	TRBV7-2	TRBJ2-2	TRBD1	CASSYTGGPGELFF	TGTGCCAGCAGCTATACAGGGGGACCCGGGGAGCTGTTTTTT
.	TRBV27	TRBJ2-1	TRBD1	CASSSSDRGLDEQFF	TGTGCCAGCAGTTCGTCGGACAGGGGGCTGGATGAGCAGTTCTTC
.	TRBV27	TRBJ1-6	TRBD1	CASSLPRTGGSSPLHF	TGTGCCAGCAGTTTACCTCGGACAGGGGGTAGTTCACCCCTCCACTTT
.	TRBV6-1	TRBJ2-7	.	CASSEDGRVGYEQYF	TGTGCCAGCAGTGAAGACGGCAGGGTGGGCTACGAGCAGTACTTC
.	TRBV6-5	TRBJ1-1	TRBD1	CASRRTGREGTEAFF	TGTGCCAGCAGGCGGACAGGGCGCGAGGGCACTGAAGCTTTCTTT
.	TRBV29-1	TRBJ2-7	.	CSVVPAQGTYEQYF	TGCAGCGTTGTGCCTGCGCAGGGGACCTACGAGCAGTACTTC
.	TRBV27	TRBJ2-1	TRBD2	CATSVAGNYNEQFF	TGTGCCACCTCCGTAGCGGGAAACTACAATGAGCAGTTCTTC
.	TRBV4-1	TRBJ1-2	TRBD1	CASSRGQGARFYGYTF	TGCGCCAGCAGCCGAGGACAGGGGGCGCGTTTCTATGGCTACACCTTC
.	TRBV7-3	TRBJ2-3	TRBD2	CASSLARLASTDTQYF	TGTGCCAGCAGCTTGGCAAGACTAGCGAGCACAGATACGCAGTATTTT
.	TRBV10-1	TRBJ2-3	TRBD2	CAILAGEISTDTQYF	TGCGCCATCTTAGCGGGAGAAATATCCACAGATACGCAGTATTTT
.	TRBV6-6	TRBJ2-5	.	CASSPTAAAYQETQYF	TGTGCCAGCAGTCCCACGGCGGCAGCGTACCAAGAGACCCAGTACTTC
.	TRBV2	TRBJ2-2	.	CASSHVGGARTGELFF	TGTGCCAGCAGCCACGTCGGGGGAGCTCGGACCGGGGAGCTGTTTTTT
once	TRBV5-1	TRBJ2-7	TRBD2	CASSATSGSPYEQYF	TGCGCCAGCAGCGCGACTAGCGGGAGCCCCTACGAGCAGTACTTC
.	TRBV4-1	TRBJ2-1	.	CASSQLGGFSYNEQFF	TGCGCCAGCAGCCAATTAGGCGGATTCTCCTACAATGAGCAGTTCTTC
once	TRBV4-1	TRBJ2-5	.	CASSQDPRQETQYF	TGCGCCAGCAGCCAAGACCCCAGGCAAGAGACCCAGTACTTC
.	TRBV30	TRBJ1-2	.	CAWSGRGSNYGYTF	TGTGCCTGGAGCGGTAGGGGAAGTAACTATGGCTACACCTTC
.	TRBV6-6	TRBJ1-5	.	CASRRTDWAGQPQHF	TGTGCCAGCAGGCGGACAGACTGGGCGGGTCAGCCCCAGCATTTT
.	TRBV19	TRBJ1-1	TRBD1	CASSRTGTIEAFF	TGTGCCAGTAGTAGGACAGGAACGATTGAAGCTTTCTTT
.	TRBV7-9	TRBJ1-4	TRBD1	CASSLGTGDNEKLFF	TGTGCCAGCAGCCTCGGAACAGGGGATAATGAAAAACTGTTTTTT
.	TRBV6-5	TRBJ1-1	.	CASRGGEPEAFF	TGTGCCAGCAGAGGGGGGGAGCCTGAAGCTTTCTTT
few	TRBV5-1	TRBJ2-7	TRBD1	CASSGWTGGQREQYF	TGCGCCAGCAGCGGATGGACAGGGGGACAGAGAGAGCAGTACTTC
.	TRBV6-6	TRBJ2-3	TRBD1	CASSPGQGSTDTQYF	TGTGCCAGCAGTCCCGGACAGGGCAGCACAGATACGCAGTATTTT
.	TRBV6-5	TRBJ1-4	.	CASSYSVTDEKLFF	TGTGCCAGCAGTTACTCCGTTACGGATGAAAAACTGTTTTTT
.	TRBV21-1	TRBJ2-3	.	CASGLWRDPTDTQYF	TGTGCCAGCGGGTTATGGCGGGACCCCACAGATACGCAGTATTTT
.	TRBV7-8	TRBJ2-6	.	CAGGDLNSGANVLTF	TGTGCCGGCGGGGATCTGAACTCTGGGGCCAACGTCCTGACTTTC
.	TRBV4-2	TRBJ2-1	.	CASSPEGGPSNEQFF	TGTGCCAGCAGCCCCGAGGGGGGGCCCAGCAATGAGCAGTTCTTC
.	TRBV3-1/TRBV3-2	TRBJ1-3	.	CASSPISGVGNTIYF	TGTGCCAGCAGCCCCATTTCAGGGGTAGGAAACACCATATATTTT
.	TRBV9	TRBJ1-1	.	CASSVTRNTEAFF	TGTGCCAGCAGCGTTACGCGGAACACTGAAGCTTTCTTT
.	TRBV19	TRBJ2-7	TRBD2	CASSLGLAWSSYEQYF	TGTGCCAGTAGTCTCGGACTAGCGTGGAGCTCCTACGAGCAGTACTTC
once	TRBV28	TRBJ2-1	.	CASSFRRGQFF	TGTGCCAGCAGTTTCCGCAGGGGGCAGTTCTTC
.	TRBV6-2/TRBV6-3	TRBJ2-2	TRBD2	CASSYLPLASGRRGELFF	TGTGCCAGCAGTTACTTGCCTCTGGCCAGCGGGAGGCGCGGGGAGCTGTTTTTT
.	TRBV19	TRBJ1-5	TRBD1	CASSISTGGGTQPQHF	TGTGCCAGTAGTATATCGACAGGGGGCGGGACTCAGCCCCAGCATTTT
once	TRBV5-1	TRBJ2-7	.	CASSRTGGEQYF	TGCGCCAGCAGCCGAACCGGTGGCGAGCAGTACTTC
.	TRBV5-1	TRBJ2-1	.	CASSTTPGSYNEQFF	TGCGCCAGCAGCACGACTCCGGGAAGCTACAATGAGCAGTTCTTC
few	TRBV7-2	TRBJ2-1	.	CASSLGLSAPFF	TGTGCCAGCAGCTTAGGACTCTCGGCCCCGTTCTTC
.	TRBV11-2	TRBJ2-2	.	CASSEGRGTNTGELFF	TGTGCCAGCAGCGAGGGACGGGGGACCAACACCGGGGAGCTGTTTTTT